The following is a TCR beta chain sequence with its context. Its antigen is unknown. The germline V gene encodes CDR1 SGDLS and CDR2 YYNGEE. CDR3 length equals 18 residues. V shed 2 bases, J shed 0 bases, and the junction held 8 bases outside the gene matches. The assay covered about 10^5 TCR templates per sample. Measured with immunoSEQ multiplex PCR; TCRdb has only the in-frame clones, and not every one. The repertoire holds 57,000 or so clones, with roughly 93% as singletons. This entry comes from a study of siplizumab effects on memory and regulatory T cells. Study-wide results and limits: The authors did not confirm suppressive function in proliferating Tregs from siplizumab cultures. Most alloreactive clones went unmapped to unstimulated subsets; only a minor fraction mapped. Naive T cells, seemingly more diverse than memory cells, seemed major alloresponse contributors.

This clonotype originated in a human donor in good health. The V gene is TRBV9, the J gene TRBJ2-5; 12 bases align to TRBD2. Sequencing input: CD8+ T cells sorted from blood. CDR3 DNA sequence: TGTGCCAGCAGCGTGGGCCTAGCGGGAGGGATGTACCAAGAGACCCAGTACTTC. Translating it yields CASSVGLAGGMYQETQYF.